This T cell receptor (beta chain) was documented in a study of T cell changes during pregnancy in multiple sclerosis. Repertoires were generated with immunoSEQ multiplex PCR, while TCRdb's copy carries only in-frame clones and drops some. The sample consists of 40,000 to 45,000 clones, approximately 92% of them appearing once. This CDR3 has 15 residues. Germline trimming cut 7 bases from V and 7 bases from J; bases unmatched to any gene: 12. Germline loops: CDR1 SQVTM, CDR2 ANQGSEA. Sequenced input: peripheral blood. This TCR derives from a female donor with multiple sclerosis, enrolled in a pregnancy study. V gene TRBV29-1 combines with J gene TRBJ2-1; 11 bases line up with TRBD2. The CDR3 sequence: CSAAILAGAFNEQFF. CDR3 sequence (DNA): TGCAGCGCCGCCATACTAGCGGGAGCTTTTAATGAGCAGTTCTTC.